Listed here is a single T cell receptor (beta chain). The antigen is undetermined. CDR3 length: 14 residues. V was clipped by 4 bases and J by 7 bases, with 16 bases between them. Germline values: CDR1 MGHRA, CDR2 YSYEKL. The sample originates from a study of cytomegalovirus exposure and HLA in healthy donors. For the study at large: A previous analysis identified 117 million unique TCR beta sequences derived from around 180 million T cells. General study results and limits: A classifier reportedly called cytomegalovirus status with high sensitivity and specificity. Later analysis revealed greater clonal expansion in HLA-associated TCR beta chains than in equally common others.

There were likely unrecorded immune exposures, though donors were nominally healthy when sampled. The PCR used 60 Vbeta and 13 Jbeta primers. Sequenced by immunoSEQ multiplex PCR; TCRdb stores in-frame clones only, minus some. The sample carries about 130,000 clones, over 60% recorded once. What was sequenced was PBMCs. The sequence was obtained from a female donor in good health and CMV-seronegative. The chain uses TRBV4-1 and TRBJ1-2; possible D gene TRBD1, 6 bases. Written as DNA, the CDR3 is TGCGCCAGCAGCCCCTTACCGGGGGGGGCTGGCTACACCTTC. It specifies CASSPLPGGAGYTF.